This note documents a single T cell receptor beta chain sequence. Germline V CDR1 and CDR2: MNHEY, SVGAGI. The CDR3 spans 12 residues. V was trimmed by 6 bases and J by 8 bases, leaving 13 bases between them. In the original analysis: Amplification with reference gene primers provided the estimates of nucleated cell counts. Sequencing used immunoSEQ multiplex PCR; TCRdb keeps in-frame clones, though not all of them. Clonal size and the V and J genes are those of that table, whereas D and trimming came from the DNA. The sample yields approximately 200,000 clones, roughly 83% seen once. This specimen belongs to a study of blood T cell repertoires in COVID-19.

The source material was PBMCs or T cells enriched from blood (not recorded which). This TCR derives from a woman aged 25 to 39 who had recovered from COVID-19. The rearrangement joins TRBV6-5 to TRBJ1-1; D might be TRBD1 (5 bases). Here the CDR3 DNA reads TGTGCCAGCAGCGATGACAGAAAAGAAGCTTTCTTT. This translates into CASSDDRKEAFF.